Below, one T cell receptor beta chain is given with its context. What it binds is not known. This sample is drawn from a study of T cell responses to AZD1222 COVID-19 vaccine. About the study: Combined were second doses at about 4 or about 12 weeks. Study-level findings and limits: Across the whole spike, CD4 TCRs peaked at regions 160-218 and 743-854. Just six people given AZD1222 tested seropositive at baseline.

Profiled with immunoSEQ multiplex PCR; TCRdb holds only in-frame clones, not every one. Among over 120,000 clones listed, 92% were seen once. Germline V gives CDR1 SGHVS, CDR2 FQNEAQ. There are 16 residues in the CDR3. Germline trimming cut 5 bases from V and 8 bases from J; bases unmatched to any gene: 11. The clonotype originates from an adult in good health. V usage is TRBV7-8 and J usage is TRBJ2-1; TRBD2 aligns across 11 bases. The sequences come from peripheral blood, collected on day 0 of AZD1222 vaccination. The DNA of the CDR3 is TGTGCCAGCAGCCCGCTTAGCGGGGGGGCCTTGGATGAGCAGTTCTTC. Translated, it gives CASSPLSGGALDEQFF.